This T cell receptor beta chain stems from a study of cytomegalovirus exposure and HLA in healthy donors (TCRdb year 2017). Turning to the overall study: In an earlier analysis of 587 of the donors, 250 to 350 Gb of sequence data and roughly 100 million unique TCR beta sequences from roughly 180 million T cells were reported. An early release that covered several hundred HLA-typed donors contained approximately 300 gigabases of sequencing data and approximately 85 million unique TCR sequences. Of the roughly 400 genotyped donors, about 80% fell in the genetic ancestry cluster associated with self-reported Caucasian donors. The study was designed to test whether signatures of past pathogen exposure could be identified by cataloging public T cell receptors. The study used immunosequencing to profile the T cell repertoires of under 700 subjects and linked those repertoires to cytomegalovirus serostatus. Along with the approximately 670-subject first cohort, a separate validation cohort of over 90 different subjects was used. To predict cytomegalovirus infection status, the study brought together high-throughput TCR immunosequencing, statistical association of individual TCRs with disease status, and machine learning. In a later analysis, previously published TCR beta repertoires from about 670 donors were re-analyzed and high-resolution HLA genotyping was added so that TCR occurrence patterns could be studied. In the later analysis, no new phenotypic data were used to find candidate immune exposures; instead, reliance was placed on TCR beta sequences and their occurrence across donors. In an earlier analysis of roughly 600 of the donors, high-throughput TCR beta sequencing was used to judge whether each TCR beta V gene segment behaved as functional or pseudogenic. Alongside the repertoire data, information on donor age, sex, ethnicity and CMV serostatus was compiled. A later genetic analysis used genome-wide SNP genotypes for about 60% of the roughly 670 donors, treating that subset as a discovery cohort. All discovery cohort repertoires had been generated using a single sequencing platform. HLA typing included class I and class II loci at four-digit resolution. Typing coverage differed by locus: A, B, C, DRB1 and DQB1 were typed in about 620-640 donors, DQA1 in 522, DPA1 in 600 to 610, and DPB1 in roughly 470. Four to six DR-DQ haplotypes were handled as single units for association and clustering, since linkage in the cohort was strong. Among approximately 370 genotyped donors of the cohort, an average of around 250,000 unique TCR beta nucleotide sequences was sequenced per donor, of which roughly 18% were non-productive.

On this clone itself: Its antigen specificity is not known.

The CDR3 measures 18 amino acids from cysteine to phenylalanine. Only CDR3 DNA is held: 54 bases, read in frame from base 1. The germline V gene supplies CDR1 SGHRS and CDR2 YFSETQ. V is trimmed back by 5 bases and J by 5 bases, and the junction contains 14 bases that no gene match accounts for. General conclusions and limits of the study: When HLA alleles, especially DR and DQ, strongly co-occurred, attributing TCR associations to individual alleles was difficult. A later genetic analysis reported fewer N-insertions in productive TCRs among donors in an Asian-associated ancestry cluster than the roughly 700-donor mean. Roughly uniform sequencing depth across donors was assumed in presence/absence analyses, although this assumption may not hold. A cluster of highly shared sequence variants was judged likely to be a technical artifact of the sequencing pipeline. A further reported finding was that TCR beta sequences accurately predicted the HLA-A and HLA-B alleles for most subjects in the first cohort. Because counts were too low, seventeen rarely observed V segments, including chromosome 9 orphons, were left out of the earlier analysis of 587 of the donors. The classifier was reported to diagnose cytomegalovirus status with high specificity and sensitivity in both the original cohort and the validation cohort. V-gene and J-gene trimming of TCR beta chains was associated with a missense DCLRE1C variant in a later genetic analysis, and the association was replicated in an independent cohort. In a later analysis, about 17,000 TCR beta sequences were associated with specific HLA alleles at a false discovery rate of 0.05. Compared with equally common non-associated chains, HLA-associated TCR beta chains in a later analysis were more clonally expanded and had lower generation probabilities. Correlated functional status among segregating V segments might be attributable to linkage disequilibrium, but an unknown experimental factor could not be ruled out. An earlier analysis of approximately 570 of the donors showed that most TCR beta V segments appeared in productive rearrangements either about 90% or about 30% of the time, which broadly matched IMGT annotations. In the study, 150 to 200 TCR beta chains were listed as associated with cytomegalovirus. Several of the top co-occurrence clusters appeared to be linked to parvovirus B19, influenza, CMV and Epstein-Barr virus, according to a later analysis. In a later analysis, TCR association rates were found to vary across HLA loci, with the most associated TCRs seen for DRB1 alleles and the fewest for HLA-C alleles. The cohort was sequenced for TCR beta chains only, and without alpha or paired-chain data the features that could be detected were limited. Because HLA typing was missing for some donors at each locus, association tests included only the typed subset. For the cohort, immune exposure information was limited to CMV serostatus. Most CMV-associated TCR beta chains appeared to be HLA-restricted in a later analysis, and the HLA associations seemed to be driven largely by CMV exposure. Three of the identified cytomegalovirus-associated TCR beta chains were confirmed in vitro to be specific for cytomegalovirus antigens. The authors suggested that the approach could potentially be extended to other disease states and immunological phenotypes. Across donors, most TCR sequences were observed very rarely, whereas some public TCRs were present in many individuals. Some IMGT-functional V segments, including TRBV6-2 and TRBV6-3, could not be distinguished by the 87-base-pair reads and were therefore excluded.

The cohort comprised several hundred healthy bone marrow donors. At the time of sampling, all cohort members were nominally healthy, though unrecorded immune exposures were likely present. The donor was CMV seropositive and was included in the group of around 300 seropositive cohort members. Each donor provided a peripheral blood sample, and peripheral blood mononuclear cells were used for TCR beta sequencing. Genomic DNA extraction from the blood cell samples was performed with the Qiagen DNeasy Blood Extraction Kit. The library was generated by the immunoSEQ multiplex PCR assay. For the multiplex PCR, a mixture combining 60 forward primers for TCR Vbeta segments and 13 reverse primers for TCR Jbeta segments was used. The CDR3 region of rearranged TCR beta genes was amplified from genomic DNA with a multiplex PCR assay. The amplified TCR beta libraries were sequenced on the Illumina HiSeq System as 87-base-pair reads. The study's processing was this. A later analysis tallied about 77 million unique TCR beta chains across the 640 or so repertoires, and approximately 12 million of those chains were shared by two or more donors. Raw reads were error-corrected and collapsed into unique sequences with a nearest-neighbor algorithm that merged closely related sequences to remove PCR and sequencing errors. To assign V, D and J gene segments, CDR3 sequences were aligned to IMGT reference sequences. For a sequence to be retained, a match of at least six nucleotides was required to both a V gene segment and a J gene segment. Rearrangements were called productive when the CDR3 lacked stop codons and stayed in frame with V and J; all others were non-productive. Following IMGT convention, CDR3 was defined as the stretch from the second conserved V-encoded cysteine up to the conserved J-encoded phenylalanine. The earlier analysis of more than 450 of the donors excluded sequences that lacked an unambiguous match to a single V gene segment. An earlier analysis of around 600 of the donors classified V segments as functional when productive rearrangements were above 56.7% and as segregating when the standard deviation between donors was above 5%. A statistical classification framework was built to diagnose cytomegalovirus status from the catalog of TCR beta chain sequences. In a later analysis, V and J genes were assigned by comparing TCR nucleotide sequences against IMGT/GENE-DB human TR gene sequences. In a later analysis, CDR3 sequences and most-parsimonious VDJ recombination scenarios were assigned using the TCRdist pipeline. In a later analysis, each TCR beta chain was defined by its CDR3 amino acid sequence together with its V-gene family, and reads without a unique V-gene family were excluded. As a way to deal with suspected cross-contamination and a sequencing artifact, a later analysis dropped under 600 nucleotide sequences that were highly shared and had low generation probability. A later analysis calculated a clonal expansion index for each public chain from normalized within-repertoire ranks of inferred template counts. In a later analysis, generation probabilities were computed with a VDJ recombination model fitted to out-of-frame rearrangements, and the resulting probabilities were checked against IGoR. Hypergeometric tests were used in a later analysis to score TCR-TCR, TCR-HLA and TCR-CMV co-occurrence, with a repertoire-size bias correction applied to the TCR pairs. A later analysis estimated false discovery rates by permuting HLA or CMV assignments 20 times. In a later analysis, co-occurring TCRs were grouped using DBSCAN, with TCRdist sequence similarity added in when clustering inside HLA-allele-positive subsets. Co-occurrence clustering excluded repertoires with fewer than 30,000 or more than 120,000 public chains, plus five with anomalous nucleotide sharing. The table comes from immuneACCESS by way of TCRdb, which keeps in-frame sequences with V and J called. Part of the clones is missing from these tables; in studies checked, under half for an unresolved V gene and the rest for unknown reasons. V, J and clone size are those of that table, while D and trimming were read from the DNA. In this sample's table one finds about 78,000 clones. The ten largest account for roughly 8% of the sample.

This receptor was obtained from a female donor in good health and CMV-seropositive. This sequence uses TRBV5-1 and TRBJ2-5; the central 14 bases match TRBD2. Sequencing was carried out using PBMCs. The nucleotides read TGCGCCAGCAGTTTCCTCCCGGGACTAGCGGGAGTTGTTGAGACCCAGTACTTC. This gives the protein CASSFLPGLAGVVETQYF.